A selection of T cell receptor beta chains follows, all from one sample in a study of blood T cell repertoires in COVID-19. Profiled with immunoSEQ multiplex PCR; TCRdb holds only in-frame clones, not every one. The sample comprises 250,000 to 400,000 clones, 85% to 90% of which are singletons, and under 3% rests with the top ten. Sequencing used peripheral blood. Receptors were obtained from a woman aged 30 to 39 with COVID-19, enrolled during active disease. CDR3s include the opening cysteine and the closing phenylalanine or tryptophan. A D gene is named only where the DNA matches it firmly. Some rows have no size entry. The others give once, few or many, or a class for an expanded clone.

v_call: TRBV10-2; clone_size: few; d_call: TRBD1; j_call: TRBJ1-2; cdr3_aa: CASSPGTGVGGYTF; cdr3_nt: TGCGCCAGCAGCCCCGGGACAGGGGTCGGGGGCTACACCTTC
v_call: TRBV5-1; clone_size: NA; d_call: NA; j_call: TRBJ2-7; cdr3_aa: CASSLSPGSYEQYF; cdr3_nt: TGCGCCAGCAGCTTGTCGCCGGGATCCTACGAGCAGTACTTC
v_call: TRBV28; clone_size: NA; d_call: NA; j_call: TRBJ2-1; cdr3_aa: CASSLLGSGREGNLNEQFF; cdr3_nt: TGTGCCAGCAGTTTATTGGGATCTGGGAGAGAGGGTAATCTCAATGAGCAGTTCTTC
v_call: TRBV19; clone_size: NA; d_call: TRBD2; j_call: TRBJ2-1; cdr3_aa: CASSLGTSGRADEQFF; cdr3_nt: TGTGCCAGTAGTCTGGGGACTAGCGGGAGGGCCGATGAGCAGTTCTTC
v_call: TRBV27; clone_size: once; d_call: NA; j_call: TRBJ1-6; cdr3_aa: CASSWAKDNSPLHF; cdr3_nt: TGTGCCAGCAGTTGGGCAAAAGATAATTCACCCCTCCACTTT
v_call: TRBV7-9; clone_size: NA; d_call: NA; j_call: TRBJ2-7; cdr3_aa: CASSLDQGPYEQYF; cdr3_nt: TGTGCCAGCAGCTTAGATCAGGGTCCCTACGAGCAGTACTTC
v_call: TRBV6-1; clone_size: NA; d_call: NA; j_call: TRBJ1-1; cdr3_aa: CASSERVNEAFF; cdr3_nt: TGTGCCAGCAGTGAAAGAGTAAATGAAGCTTTCTTT
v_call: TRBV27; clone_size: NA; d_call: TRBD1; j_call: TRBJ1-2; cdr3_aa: CASSTWTGEGYTF; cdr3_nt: TGTGCCAGCAGTACATGGACAGGGGAAGGCTACACCTTC
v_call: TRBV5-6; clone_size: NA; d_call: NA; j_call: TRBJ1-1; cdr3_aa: CASSFSQGNTEAFF; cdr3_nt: TGTGCCAGCAGCTTTAGTCAGGGGAACACTGAAGCTTTCTTT
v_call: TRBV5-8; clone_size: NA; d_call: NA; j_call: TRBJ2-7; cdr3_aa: CASSLAGTSTYEQYF; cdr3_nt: TGTGCCAGCAGCTTGGCGGGGACATCAACCTACGAGCAGTACTTC
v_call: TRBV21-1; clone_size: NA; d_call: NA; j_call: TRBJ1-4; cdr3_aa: CASSKAGGPSNEKLFF; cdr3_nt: TGTGCCAGCAGCAAAGCCGGGGGGCCCTCTAATGAAAAACTGTTTTTT
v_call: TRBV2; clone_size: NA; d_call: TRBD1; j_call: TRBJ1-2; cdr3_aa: CASSEVTGLYTF; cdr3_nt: TGTGCCAGCAGTGAAGTGACAGGGCTCTACACCTTC
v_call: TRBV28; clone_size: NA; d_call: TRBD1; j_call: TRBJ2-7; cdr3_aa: CASRRGQVKSYEQYF; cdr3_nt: TGTGCCAGCAGACGGGGACAGGTCAAATCCTACGAGCAGTACTTC
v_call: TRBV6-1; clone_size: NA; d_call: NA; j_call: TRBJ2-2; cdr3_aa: CASSPTANTGELFF; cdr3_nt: TGTGCCAGCAGTCCGACAGCGAACACCGGGGAGCTGTTTTTT
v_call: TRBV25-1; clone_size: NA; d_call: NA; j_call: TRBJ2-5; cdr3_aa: CASSELAALQETQYF; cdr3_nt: TGTGCCAGCAGTGAATTGGCTGCCCTCCAAGAGACCCAGTACTTC
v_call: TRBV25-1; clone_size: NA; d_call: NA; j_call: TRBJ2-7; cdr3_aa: CASSVTGKEQYF; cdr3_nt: TGTGCCAGCAGCGTTACAGGGAAAGAGCAGTACTTC
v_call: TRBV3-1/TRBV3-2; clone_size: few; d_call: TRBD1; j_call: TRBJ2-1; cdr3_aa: CASTQGQGTRNEQFF; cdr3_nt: TGTGCCAGCACCCAAGGACAGGGGACAAGGAATGAGCAGTTCTTC
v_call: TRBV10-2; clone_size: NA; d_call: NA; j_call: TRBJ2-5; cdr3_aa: CASSDIGVGRETQYF; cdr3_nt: TGCGCCAGCAGTGATATTGGCGTGGGGCGGGAGACCCAGTACTTC
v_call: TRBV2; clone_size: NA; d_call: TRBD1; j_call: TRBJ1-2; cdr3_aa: CASKGTGTGLLNYGYTF; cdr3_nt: TGTGCCAGCAAGGGTACCGGGACAGGGCTACTTAACTATGGCTACACCTTC
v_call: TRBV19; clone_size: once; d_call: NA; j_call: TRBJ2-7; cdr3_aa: CASSPTRGRSSDEQYF; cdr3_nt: TGTGCCAGTAGTCCCACCAGGGGGAGGTCGTCCGACGAGCAGTACTTC
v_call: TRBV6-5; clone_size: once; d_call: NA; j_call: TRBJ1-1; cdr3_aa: CASSYRVGRNTEAFF; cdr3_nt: TGTGCCAGCAGTTACCGGGTGGGGCGGAACACTGAAGCTTTCTTT
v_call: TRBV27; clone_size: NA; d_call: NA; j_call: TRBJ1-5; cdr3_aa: CASSLSGGNQPQHF; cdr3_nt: TGTGCCAGCAGTTTATCGGGGGGTAATCAGCCCCAGCATTTT
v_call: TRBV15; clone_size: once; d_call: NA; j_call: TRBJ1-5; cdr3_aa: CATSRVTGQPQHF; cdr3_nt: TGTGCCACCAGCAGGGTAACGGGTCAGCCCCAGCATTTT